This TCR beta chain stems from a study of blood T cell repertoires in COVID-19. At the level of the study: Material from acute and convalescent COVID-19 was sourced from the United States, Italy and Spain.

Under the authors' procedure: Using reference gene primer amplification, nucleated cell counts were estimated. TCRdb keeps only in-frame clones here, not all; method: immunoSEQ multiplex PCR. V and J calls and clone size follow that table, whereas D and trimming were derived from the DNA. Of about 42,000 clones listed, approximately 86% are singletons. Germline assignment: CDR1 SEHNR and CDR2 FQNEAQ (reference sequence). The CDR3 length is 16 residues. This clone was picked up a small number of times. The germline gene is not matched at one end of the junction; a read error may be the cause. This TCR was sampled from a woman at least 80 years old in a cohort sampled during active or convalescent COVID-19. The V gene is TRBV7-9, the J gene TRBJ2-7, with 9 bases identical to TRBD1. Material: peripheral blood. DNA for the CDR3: TGTGCCAGCAGCTTCGACCGGGGACAGGGATCCTCCGAGCAGTACTTC. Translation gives CASSFDRGQGSSEQYF.